This record covers a single T cell receptor beta chain. Its target is not known. Here immunoSEQ multiplex PCR was the method, and the copy in TCRdb shows in-frame clones only, minus some. The data hold more than 90,000 clones, with 88% observed a single time. The data are from a study of T cell responses to AZD1222 COVID-19 vaccine. Broader study findings: Only six or seven AZD1222 recipients were seropositive at baseline. A mostly white British donor set with more females was recruited, and clonal diversity was possibly underestimated.

Whether given at about 4 or about 12 weeks, second doses were pooled. This receptor was taken from an adult who received the AZD1222 COVID-19 vaccine. The material sequenced was peripheral blood, taken 28 days after the second AZD1222 dose.

The CDR3 nucleotides read TGTGCCAGTAGTACCGGGACAGGGCCCTACGAGCAGTACTTC. This codes for CASSTGTGPYEQYF. The genes are TRBV19 and TRBJ2-7; 9 bases are shared with TRBD1. With 4 bases clipped from V and 2 bases from J, the junction kept 3 bases outside the gene matches. This CDR3 contains 14 residues. CDR1 is LNHDA and CDR2 is SQIVND in the germline V gene (reference sequence).